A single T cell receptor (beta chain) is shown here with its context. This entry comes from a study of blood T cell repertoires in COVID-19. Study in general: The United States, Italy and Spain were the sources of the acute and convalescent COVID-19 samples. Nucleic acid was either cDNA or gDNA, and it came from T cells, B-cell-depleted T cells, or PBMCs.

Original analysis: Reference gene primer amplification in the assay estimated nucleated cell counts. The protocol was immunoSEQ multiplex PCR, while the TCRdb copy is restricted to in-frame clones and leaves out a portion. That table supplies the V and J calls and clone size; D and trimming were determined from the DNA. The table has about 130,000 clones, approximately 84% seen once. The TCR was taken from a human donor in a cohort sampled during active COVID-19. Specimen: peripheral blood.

Here the CDR3 reads CASSSTSGGLNEQFF. The CDR3 DNA sequence: TGTGCCAGCAGCTCCACTAGCGGGGGGCTAAATGAGCAGTTCTTC. The chain uses TRBV7-2 and TRBJ2-1, with TRBD2 matching 12 bases. With 4 bases clipped from V and 7 bases from J, the junction kept 5 bases outside the gene matches. Germline CDR1 and CDR2: SGHTA and FQGNSA. There are 15 residues in the CDR3.